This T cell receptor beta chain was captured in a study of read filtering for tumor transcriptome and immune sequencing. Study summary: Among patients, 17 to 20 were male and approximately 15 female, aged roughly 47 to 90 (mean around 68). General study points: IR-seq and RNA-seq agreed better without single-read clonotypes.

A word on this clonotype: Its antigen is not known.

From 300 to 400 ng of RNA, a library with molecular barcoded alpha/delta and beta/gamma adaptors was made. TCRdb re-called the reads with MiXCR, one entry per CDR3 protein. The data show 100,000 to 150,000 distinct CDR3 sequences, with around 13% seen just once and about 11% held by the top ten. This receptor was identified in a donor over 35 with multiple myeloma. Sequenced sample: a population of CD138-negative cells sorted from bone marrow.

DNA for the CDR3: TGTGCTGGCGCCACCGGTGGGGGGAACACTGAAGCTTTCTTT. Translating gives CAGATGGGNTEAFF. The chain links TRBV6-6 to TRBJ1-1, with D tentatively TRBD1 (5 bases). CDR1 is MNHNY, CDR2 SVGAGI, per germline (reference sequence). The CDR3 runs 14 residues.